This T cell receptor (beta chain) appears in the sequencing data of a study of CD8 T cells in Susac syndrome. Roughly 0.45 to 1 ug RNA was reverse transcribed with random hexamers. TCRdb re-analysed the immunoSEQ multiplex PCR reads in MiXCR, keeping a single row per CDR3 protein. The data show some 300,000 distinct CDR3 sequences, roughly 85% seen once. Germline CDR1 is MDHEN and CDR2 is SYDVKM. V trimming: 5 bases; J trimming: 0 bases; junction bases outside the gene matches: 3. The CDR3 runs to 15 residues. This clonotype has just a few counts. The clonotype was recovered from a human donor with multiple sclerosis. The chain recombines TRBV28 with TRBJ2-3; the match to TRBD2 covers 9 bases. The sample taken for sequencing was CD8+ T cells from PBMCs. The CDR3 nucleotides are TGTGCCAGCAGTCCTAGCGGGGCTAGCACAGATACGCAGTATTTT. Encoded protein: CASSPSGASTDTQYF.